The present T cell receptor (beta chain) was sequenced within a study of blood T cell repertoires in COVID-19. This table comes from immunoSEQ multiplex PCR, and its TCRdb copy is limited to in-frame clones, with some not included. Of 65,000 to 90,000 clones in the sample, 80% to 90% are singletons; the top ten hold over 6%. Trimming took 5 bases from V and 5 from J, leaving 15 bases between them. This CDR3 region has 14 residues. Germline values: CDR1 MDHEN, CDR2 SYDVKM. This receptor was taken from a man at least 80 years old with COVID-19, enrolled during active disease. Sequenced: peripheral blood. The chain couples TRBV28 to TRBJ1-2; D is possibly TRBD1 (5 bases). The CDR3 DNA is TGTGCCAGCAGTCTTGGGGCAGGATTATATGGCTACACCTTC. Its protein product is CASSLGAGLYGYTF.